This T cell receptor (beta chain) derives from a study of identical twins. TCRdb analysed the 5' RACE reads with MiXCR anew, one entry per CDR3 protein. Here the sample spans hundreds of thousands of distinct CDR3 sequences, 10% to 15% being singletons. In this sample, this clonotype turned up many times. V shed 0 bases, J shed 7 bases, and the junction held 4 bases outside the gene matches. CDR1 MNHEY and CDR2 SVGAGI come from the germline V gene. This CDR3 is 14 amino acids long. The same specimen was also included in a second study, on yellow fever vaccine responses in identical twins.

This chain uses TRBV6-5 with TRBJ1-2; 8 bases are shared with TRBD1. The sample comprised PBMCs. The sequence derives from a woman aged 18-29 years in good health. CDR3 sequence reads: CASSYSTGASGYTF. The DNA of the CDR3 is TGTGCCAGCAGTTACTCGACAGGGGCCAGTGGCTACACCTTC.